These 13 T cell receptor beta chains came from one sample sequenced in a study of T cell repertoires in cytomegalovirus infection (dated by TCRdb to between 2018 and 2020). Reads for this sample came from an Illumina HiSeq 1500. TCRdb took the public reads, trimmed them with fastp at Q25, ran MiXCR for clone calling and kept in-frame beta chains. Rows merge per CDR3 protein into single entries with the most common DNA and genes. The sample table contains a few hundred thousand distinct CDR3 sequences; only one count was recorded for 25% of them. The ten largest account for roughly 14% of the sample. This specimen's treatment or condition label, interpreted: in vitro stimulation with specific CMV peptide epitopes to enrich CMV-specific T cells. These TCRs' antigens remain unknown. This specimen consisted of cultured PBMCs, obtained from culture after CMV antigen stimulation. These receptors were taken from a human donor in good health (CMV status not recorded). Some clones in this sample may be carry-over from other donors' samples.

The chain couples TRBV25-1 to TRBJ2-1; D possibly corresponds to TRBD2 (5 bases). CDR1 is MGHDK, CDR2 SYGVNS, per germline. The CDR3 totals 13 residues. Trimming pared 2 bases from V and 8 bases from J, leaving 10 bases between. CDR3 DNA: TGTGCCAGCAGTGAACCGGGATCCGATGAGCAGTTCTTC. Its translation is CASSEPGSDEQFF.

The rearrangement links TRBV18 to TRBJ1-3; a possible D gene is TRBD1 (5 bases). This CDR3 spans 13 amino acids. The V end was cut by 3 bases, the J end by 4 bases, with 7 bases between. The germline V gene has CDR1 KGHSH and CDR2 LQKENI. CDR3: CASSPDRGNTIYF. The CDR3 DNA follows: TGTGCCAGCTCACCCGACAGAGGAAACACCATATATTTT.

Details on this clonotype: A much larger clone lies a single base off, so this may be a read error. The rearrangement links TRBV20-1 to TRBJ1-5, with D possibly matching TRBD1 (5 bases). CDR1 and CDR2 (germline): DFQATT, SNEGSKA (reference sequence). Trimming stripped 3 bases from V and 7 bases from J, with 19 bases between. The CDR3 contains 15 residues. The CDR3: CSASPVGQGSQPQHF. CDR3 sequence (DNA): TGCAGTGCTAGCCCCGTAGGGCAGGGAAGCCAGCCCCAGCATTTT.

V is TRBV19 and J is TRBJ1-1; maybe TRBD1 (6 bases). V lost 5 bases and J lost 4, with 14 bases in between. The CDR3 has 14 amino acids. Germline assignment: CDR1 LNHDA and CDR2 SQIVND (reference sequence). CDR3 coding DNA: TGTGCCAGTAGTGAGGGAGGGGGGGGCACTGAAGCTTTCTTT. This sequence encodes CASSEGGGGTEAFF. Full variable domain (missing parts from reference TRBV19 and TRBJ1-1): DGGITQSPKYLFRKEGQNVTLSCEQNLNHDAMYWYRQDPGQGLRLIYYSQIVNDFQKGDIAEGYSVSREKKESFPLTVTSAQKNPTAFYLCASSEGGGGTEAFFGQGTRLTVV.

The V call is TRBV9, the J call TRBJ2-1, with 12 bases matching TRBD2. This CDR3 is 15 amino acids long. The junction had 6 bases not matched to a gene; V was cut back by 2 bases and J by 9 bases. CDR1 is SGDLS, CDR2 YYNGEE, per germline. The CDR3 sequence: CASSVLAGGAGEQFF. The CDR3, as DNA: TGTGCCAGCAGCGTCCTAGCGGGAGGGGCCGGTGAGCAGTTCTTC.

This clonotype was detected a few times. This CDR3 is CSAPSPLDSPYNEQFF. The DNA of the CDR3 is TGCAGTGCCCCCTCCCCCCTCGACAGCCCCTACAATGAGCAGTTCTTC. V and J are TRBV20-1 and TRBJ2-1, with a possible D match to TRBD1 (5 bases). The V gene lost 6 bases and the J gene lost 2 bases, with 20 bases spanning the gap. From germline, CDR1 is DFQATT and CDR2 SNEGSKA (reference sequence). The CDR3 sequence is 16 residues long.

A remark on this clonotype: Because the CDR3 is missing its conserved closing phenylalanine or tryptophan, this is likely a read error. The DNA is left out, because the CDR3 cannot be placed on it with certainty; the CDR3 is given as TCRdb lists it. The CDR3: CASTGGQGRPRAAV. The chain combines TRBV6-6 with TRBJ1-1; TRBD1, the D gene given by the table, was not confirmed from the DNA. Germline V gene lookup returns CDR1 MNHNY and CDR2 SVGAGI (reference sequence). Termini included, the CDR3 measures 14 amino acids.

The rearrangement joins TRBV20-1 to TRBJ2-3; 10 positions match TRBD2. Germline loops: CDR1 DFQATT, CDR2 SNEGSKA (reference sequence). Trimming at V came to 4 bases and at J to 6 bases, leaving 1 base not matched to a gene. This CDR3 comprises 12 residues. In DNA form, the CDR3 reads TGCAGTGCTACGGGACTAGCGGATACGCAGTATTTT. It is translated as CSATGLADTQYF.

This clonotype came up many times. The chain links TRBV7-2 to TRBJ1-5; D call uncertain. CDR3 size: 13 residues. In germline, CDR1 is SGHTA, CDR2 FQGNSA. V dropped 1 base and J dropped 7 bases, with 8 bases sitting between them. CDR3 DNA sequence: TGTGCCAGCAGCTTAGGGAGCCACCAGCCCCAGCATTTT. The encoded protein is CASSLGSHQPQHF.

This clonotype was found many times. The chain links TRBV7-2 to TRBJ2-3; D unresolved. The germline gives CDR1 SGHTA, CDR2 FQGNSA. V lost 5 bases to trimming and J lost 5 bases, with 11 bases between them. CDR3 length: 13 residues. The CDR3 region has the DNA TGTGCCAGCAGCCCCCAGAGGCTAGATACGCAGTATTTT. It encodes CASSPQRLDTQYF.

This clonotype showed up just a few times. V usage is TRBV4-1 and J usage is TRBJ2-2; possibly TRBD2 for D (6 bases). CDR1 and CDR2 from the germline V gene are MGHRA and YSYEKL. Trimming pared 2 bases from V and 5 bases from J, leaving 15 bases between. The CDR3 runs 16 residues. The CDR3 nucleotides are TGCGCCAGCAGCCAAATGTACGGGAGTATTACCGGGGAGCTGTTTTTT. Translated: CASSQMYGSITGELFF.

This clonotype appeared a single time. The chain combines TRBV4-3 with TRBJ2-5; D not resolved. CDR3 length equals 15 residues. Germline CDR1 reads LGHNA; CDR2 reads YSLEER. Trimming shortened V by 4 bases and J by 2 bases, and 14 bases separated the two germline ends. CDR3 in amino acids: CASSLTVQAQETQYF. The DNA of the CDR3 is TGCGCCAGCAGCCTAACGGTCCAAGCACAAGAGACCCAGTACTTC.

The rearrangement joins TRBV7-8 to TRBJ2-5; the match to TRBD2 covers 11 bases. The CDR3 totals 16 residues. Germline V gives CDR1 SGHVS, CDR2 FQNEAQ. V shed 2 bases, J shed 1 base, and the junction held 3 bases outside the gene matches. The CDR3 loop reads CASSLNSGRAQETQYF. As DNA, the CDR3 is TGTGCCAGCAGCTTAAATAGCGGGAGGGCCCAAGAGACCCAGTACTTC.